The sequence of this T cell receptor beta chain was determined in a study of blood T cell repertoires in COVID-19. Looking at the study overall: Samples representing acute and convalescent COVID-19 were sourced from the United States, Italy and Spain. In each case, the material was cDNA or gDNA derived from T cells, B-cell-depleted T cells, or PBMCs.

During active infection, Seattle patients enrolled and were then monitored through disease. The CDR3 sequence is 14 residues long. V was cut by 4 bases and J by 8 bases, with 17 bases left in between. Germline CDR1 and CDR2: SGHDN and FVKESK. Authors' data handling: Reference gene primers were amplified, and this amplification served to estimate nucleated cell counts. The method was immunoSEQ multiplex PCR; TCRdb's version includes in-frame clones alone and lacks a portion of them. The DNA gave D and trimming, while V, J and clone size come from that table. The sample contains about 210,000 clones, 65% to 90% of which appear only once.

The sequenced sample was peripheral blood. The chain combines TRBV14 with TRBJ2-5; TRBD1 might be the D (5 bases). The receptor was derived from a woman between 65 and 79 years old with COVID-19, enrolled during active disease. CDR3 in amino acids: CASSPTKGIETQYF. In nucleotides, the CDR3 is TGTGCCAGCAGCCCAACTAAGGGGATAGAAACCCAGTACTTC.